This T cell receptor beta chain was documented in a study of blood T cell repertoires in COVID-19. Germline CDR1 MNHEY, CDR2 SVGAGI. This CDR3 contains 14 residues. Deletions cut 6 bases from V and 3 bases from J, with 15 bases between. Libraries were prepared by immunoSEQ multiplex PCR; TCRdb keeps only in-frame clonotypes and omits some of them. The sample consists of some 14,000 clones, 86% of them appearing once. The sequence came from a man in his sixties with acute or convalescent COVID-19. This rearrangement joins TRBV6-5 to TRBJ2-7, with a weak D call TRBD2 (6 bases). The sequenced sample consisted of peripheral blood. The CDR3 loop reads CASSRGGSLYEQYF. CDR3 DNA sequence: TGTGCCAGCAGCCGTGGGGGGTCCCTCTACGAGCAGTACTTC.